A selection of T cell receptor beta chains follows, all from one sample in a study of somatic mutations in cytotoxic T cells in rheumatoid arthritis. Assay: immunoSEQ multiplex PCR; the TCRdb copy retains only in-frame clones and omits some. The sample holds about 14,000 clones, just over 90% seen once. What was sequenced was CD4+ T cells sorted from blood. The receptors were sampled from a man aged 65 to 85 with rheumatoid arthritis. The CDR3 runs from the conserved cysteine through the conserved F or W. A D gene is named only where the DNA matches it firmly. For some rows the clone size is stated as once, few or many, or as a class when expanded; others skip it.

size | J | V | D | CDR3 | DNA
- | TRBJ2-7 | TRBV28 | - | CASAGTVSYEQYF | TGTGCCAGCGCGGGGACGGTCTCCTACGAGCAGTACTTC
- | TRBJ2-2 | TRBV12-5 | TRBD1 | CASGPGQGGAGELFF | TGTGCTAGTGGCCCGGGACAGGGAGGTGCCGGGGAGCTGTTTTTT
once | TRBJ2-3 | TRBV30 | - | CAWSVETDTQYF | TGTGCCTGGAGTGTGGAGACAGATACGCAGTATTTT
- | TRBJ2-1 | TRBV27 | TRBD2 | CASSSSTSGGFNEQFF | TGTGCCAGCAGTTCCTCGACTAGCGGGGGGTTCAATGAGCAGTTCTTC
- | TRBJ2-1 | TRBV5-8 | TRBD2 | CASSLGSTSGDNEQFF | TGTGCCAGCAGCTTGGGATCTACTAGCGGAGACAATGAGCAGTTCTTC
- | TRBJ2-4 | TRBV7-9 | TRBD2 | CASSLGGGDDIQYF | TGTGCCAGCAGCTTGGGGGGAGGGGATGACATTCAGTACTTC
- | TRBJ2-5 | TRBV6-1 | - | CASSGSLTGTTTRQETQYF | TGTGCCAGCAGTGGGAGCCTCACAGGGACGACAACTCGCCAAGAGACCCAGTACTTC
- | TRBJ1-6 | TRBV6-1 | TRBD1 | CASSAGTGYNSPLHF | TGTGCCAGCAGTGCCGGGACAGGCTATAATTCACCCCTCCACTTT
once | TRBJ2-7 | TRBV5-4 | TRBD1 | CASSLNQGAYEQYF | TGTGCCAGCAGCTTGAACCAGGGGGCTTACGAGCAGTACTTC
few | TRBJ1-6 | TRBV13 | TRBD1 | CASSLVRDRTYNSPLHF | TGTGCCAGCAGCTTAGTACGGGACAGGACGTATAATTCACCCCTCCACTTT
- | TRBJ2-3 | TRBV5-6 | TRBD2 | CASSPGTSGADTQYF | TGTGCCAGCAGCCCCGGGACTAGCGGGGCAGATACGCAGTATTTT
- | TRBJ2-5 | TRBV5-1 | TRBD1 | CASSPSTGRETQYF | TGCGCCAGCAGCCCGTCGACAGGGAGAGAGACCCAGTACTTC
- | TRBJ1-1 | TRBV5-1 | TRBD1 | CASSQMDRATEAFF | TGCGCCAGCAGCCAGATGGACAGGGCGACTGAAGCTTTCTTT
once | TRBJ2-5 | TRBV9 | TRBD2 | CASSERGGAETQYF | TGTGCCAGCAGCGAACGGGGGGGAGCGGAGACCCAGTACTTC
once | TRBJ2-1 | TRBV4-2 | TRBD2 | CASSLERGGRNEQFF | TGTGCCAGCAGTCTTGAGCGGGGGGGACGCAATGAGCAGTTCTTC
- | TRBJ2-5 | TRBV10-3 | - | CAISGAIREETQYF | TGTGCCATCAGTGGCGCGATCAGGGAAGAGACCCAGTACTTC
- | TRBJ1-1 | TRBV11-2 | - | CASSWTGGGGTEAFF | TGTGCCAGCAGCTGGACCGGGGGGGGCGGCACTGAAGCTTTCTTT
- | TRBJ1-6 | TRBV5-1 | - | CASSRVNNSPLHF | TGCGCCAGCAGCCGGGTAAATAATTCACCCCTCCACTTT
- | TRBJ2-5 | TRBV2 | TRBD1 | CASSLSSQGAETQYF | TGTGCCAGCAGTCTTTCCTCACAGGGGGCAGAGACCCAGTACTTC
- | TRBJ2-3 | TRBV27 | TRBD1 | CASGIRGSTDTQYF | TGTGCCAGCGGTATCAGGGGGAGCACAGATACGCAGTATTTT
- | TRBJ1-3 | TRBV7-9 | TRBD1 | CASSRDSGNTIYF | TGTGCCAGCAGCCGGGACAGCGGAAACACCATATATTTT
- | TRBJ2-1 | TRBV7-3 | TRBD2 | CASSPSGSYEQFF | TGTGCCAGCAGCCCGAGCGGGAGCTATGAGCAGTTCTTC
- | TRBJ2-7 | TRBV27 | TRBD1 | CASSSGVRTGAPEQYF | TGTGCCAGCAGTTCCGGGGTCCGGACAGGGGCCCCCGAGCAGTACTTC
- | TRBJ2-1 | TRBV28 | TRBD2 | CASSRTSGENEQFF | TGTGCCAGCAGTCGGACTAGCGGGGAAAACGAGCAGTTCTTC
- | TRBJ1-4 | TRBV10-3 | - | CAIQGHLNEKLFF | TGTGCCATCCAGGGACATCTTAATGAAAAACTGTTTTTT
- | TRBJ2-3 | TRBV5-4 | - | CASSLVAGITTQYF | TGTGCCAGCAGCTTGGTGGCGGGAATAACAACGCAGTATTTT
- | TRBJ2-7 | TRBV10-3 | - | CAISDPEGTAEQYF | TGTGCCATCAGTGACCCTGAGGGGACTGCCGAGCAGTACTTC
- | TRBJ2-1 | TRBV25-1 | - | CASSPARLSSYNEQFF | TGTGCCAGCAGCCCTGCGAGACTTAGCTCCTACAATGAGCAGTTCTTC
- | TRBJ2-7 | TRBV30 | TRBD1 | CAWSRGTGGAYEQYF | TGTGCCTGGAGTCGCGGGACAGGGGGGGCGTACGAGCAGTACTTC
few | TRBJ1-1 | TRBV6-5 | - | CASSYGREGNTEAFF | TGTGCCAGCAGTTACGGGAGAGAGGGGAACACTGAAGCTTTCTTT
- | TRBJ2-2 | TRBV7-9 | - | CASSSYTGELFF | TGTGCCAGCAGCTCATACACCGGGGAGCTGTTTTTT
once | TRBJ1-2 | TRBV18 | - | CASSPPGTPLYGYTF | TGTGCCAGCTCACCACCGGGGACACCTCTGTATGGCTACACCTTC
- | TRBJ2-5 | TRBV4-1 | TRBD2 | CASSQGTLAGSGTQYF | TGCGCCAGCAGCCAAGGCACGCTAGCGGGATCAGGGACCCAGTACTTC
- | TRBJ2-3 | TRBV18 | - | CASSLRQDTDTQYF | TGTGCCAGCTCACTCCGACAGGACACAGATACGCAGTATTTT
- | TRBJ1-4 | TRBV10-1 | TRBD1 | CASSEGGQSQPNEKLFF | TGCGCCAGCAGTGAGGGGGGACAGAGTCAACCTAATGAAAAACTGTTTTTT
few | TRBJ1-5 | TRBV18 | TRBD1 | CASSPSQGASNQPQHF | TGTGCCAGCTCACCATCACAGGGGGCCAGCAATCAGCCCCAGCATTTT
- | TRBJ2-1 | TRBV6-1 | TRBD2 | CATTTGTSKTHEQFF | TGTGCCACCACTACCGGGACTAGTAAGACTCATGAGCAGTTCTTC
- | TRBJ1-4 | TRBV7-2 | - | CAISDRFNEKLFF | TGTGCCATCTCGGACAGATTTAATGAAAAACTGTTTTTT
few | TRBJ2-7 | TRBV30 | TRBD1 | CAWSLLGQNYEQYF | TGTGCCTGGAGTTTACTGGGACAGAACTACGAGCAGTACTTC
- | TRBJ1-4 | TRBV7-3 | TRBD1 | CASSSQGILEKLFF | TGTGCCAGCAGCTCACAGGGGATTCTGGAAAAACTGTTTTTT
- | TRBJ1-1 | TRBV29-1 | TRBD1 | CSVGQGNTEAFF | TGCAGCGTTGGACAGGGAAACACTGAAGCTTTCTTT
- | TRBJ2-3 | TRBV9 | - | CASSTGTQGTDTQYF | TGTGCCAGCAGCACCGGTACCCAGGGCACAGATACGCAGTATTTT
few | TRBJ1-1 | TRBV7-2 | TRBD1 | CASSGQGYTEAFF | TGTGCCAGCAGCGGACAGGGCTACACTGAAGCTTTCTTT
- | TRBJ1-4 | TRBV6-1 | - | CASSGPRDGKLFF | TGTGCCAGCAGTGGCCCGAGGGATGGAAAACTGTTTTTT
- | TRBJ1-4 | TRBV2 | - | CASSGARGRGTNEKLFF | TGTGCCAGCAGTGGCGCGCGGGGTAGGGGCACTAATGAAAAACTGTTTTTT
- | TRBJ2-3 | TRBV30 | - | CAWSGGDTQYF | TGTGCCTGGAGTGGAGGAGATACGCAGTATTTT
- | TRBJ2-1 | TRBV11-2 | TRBD1 | CASSLDLFGTGRNEQFF | TGTGCCAGCAGCTTAGATCTTTTCGGGACAGGTCGGAATGAGCAGTTCTTC
once | TRBJ1-3 | TRBV27 | - | CASWSGSTGNTIYF | TGTGCCAGCTGGTCCGGGAGCACTGGAAACACCATATATTTT
- | TRBJ1-5 | TRBV18 | TRBD1 | CASSLGQGNQPQHF | TGTGCCAGCTCACTAGGACAGGGCAATCAGCCCCAGCATTTT
- | TRBJ2-1 | TRBV7-2 | TRBD2 | CASSFGGSGNNEQFF | TGTGCCAGCAGCTTCGGCGGGAGCGGCAACAATGAGCAGTTCTTC
- | TRBJ1-3 | TRBV5-1 | - | CASSLTALSGNTIYF | TGCGCCAGCAGCCTGACAGCGTTGTCTGGAAACACCATATATTTT
- | TRBJ2-7 | TRBV11-2 | TRBD1 | CASSSGGEQYF | TGTGCCAGCAGCTCAGGGGGCGAGCAGTACTTC
- | TRBJ2-2 | TRBV27 | - | CASSLSSRGSNTGELFF | TGTGCCAGCAGTTTATCGAGCAGGGGCTCGAACACCGGGGAGCTGTTTTTT
- | TRBJ2-1 | TRBV19 | TRBD1 | CASTPGQGSSEQFF | TGTGCCAGTACTCCGGGACAGGGGTCTAGTGAGCAGTTCTTC
- | TRBJ2-7 | TRBV27 | TRBD2 | CATKLASGRAFDYEQYF | TGTGCCACTAAATTGGCTAGCGGGAGGGCCTTTGACTACGAGCAGTACTTC
- | TRBJ2-3 | TRBV2 | - | CASSYSDTQYF | TGTGCCAGCAGCTACTCCGATACGCAGTATTTT
- | TRBJ1-2 | TRBV30 | - | CAWSTGGYGYTF | TGTGCCTGGTCGACTGGGGGGTATGGCTACACCTTC